This is a list of T cell receptor beta chains from one sample in a study of a mutant IDH1 vaccine in newly diagnosed glioma. TCRdb keeps only in-frame clones here, not all; method: immunoSEQ multiplex PCR. This table has roughly 13,000 clones, around 76% appearing once. These receptors have no identified antigens. Sequencing was performed on PBMCs, taken from a glioma patient whose treatment included an IDH1 peptide vaccine. Every receptor here comes from a woman aged 40 to 49 with glioma. The CDR3 runs from the conserved cysteine through the conserved F or W. A D gene is named only where the DNA matches it firmly. Not every row has a clone size; where given, it reads once, few, many or a size class.

V gene	D gene	J gene	clone size	CDR3 DNA	CDR3 protein
TRBV7-2	.	TRBJ1-3	once	TGTGCCAGCAGCTTAGCCCCCTCTCGGGCCTCTGGAAACACCATATATTTT	CASSLAPSRASGNTIYF
TRBV5-4	.	TRBJ2-2	.	TGTGCCAGCAGCTCCCCCAGGGCCCCGGCCGGGGAGCTGTTTTTT	CASSSPRAPAGELFF
TRBV19	TRBD1	TRBJ1-5	.	TGTGCCAGTAGCATCACCGGGACAGGGTCTAGCAATCAGCCCCAGCATTTT	CASSITGTGSSNQPQHF
TRBV11-2	.	TRBJ1-4	once	TGTGCCAGCAGCTTCGCCTCGGGACTCCAGGGACTGTTTTTT	CASSFASGLQGLFF
TRBV2	TRBD1	TRBJ1-6	.	TGTGCCAGCACATATTCCTACAGGCAGGGGGTGCGGGTTGGTCCCCTCCACTTT	CASTYSYRQGVRVGPLHF
TRBV2	TRBD1	TRBJ1-1	.	TGTGCCAGCAGTAGGGTACAGGGGGCAGCTTTCTTT	CASSRVQGAAFF
TRBV19	.	TRBJ1-2	.	TGTGCCAGTAGTGTCAGGACCGCCCGGGTTGGTGGCTACACCTTC	CASSVRTARVGGYTF
TRBV6-6	.	TRBJ2-7	once	TGTGCCAGCAAAATGGAGGGCCGGAAAACCTACGAGCAGTACTTC	CASKMEGRKTYEQYF
TRBV5-6	TRBD1	TRBJ2-2	.	TGTGCCAGCAGCGTCGGGACAGGCAGCGGGGAGCTGTTTTTT	CASSVGTGSGELFF
TRBV2	.	TRBJ1-5	.	TGTGCCAGCAGTGAAGCGCTTGGGAAGGGCAATCAGCCCCAGCATTTT	CASSEALGKGNQPQHF
TRBV2	.	TRBJ2-5	.	TGTGCCAGCAGCATCGGGGAGACCCAGTACTTC	CASSIGETQYF
TRBV7-2	.	TRBJ2-1	.	TGTGCCAGCAGCTCCCCTCCGGGGGAGCAGTTCTTC	CASSSPPGEQFF
TRBV19	.	TRBJ1-1	.	TGTGCCAGTAGTAAGGGAGAGGGGGGGACTGAAGCTTTCTTT	CASSKGEGGTEAFF
TRBV7-2	.	TRBJ2-7	.	TGTGCCAGCAGCTCCTTAGGCGAGCAGTACTTC	CASSSLGEQYF
TRBV5-4	TRBD2	TRBJ2-4	.	TGTGCCAGCAGCTCTAGCGGGAAAAACATTCAGTACTTC	CASSSSGKNIQYF
TRBV4-1	TRBD2	TRBJ2-7	.	TGCGCCAGCAGCCAAGCTCGAACGGGGGGTTACGAGCAGTACTTC	CASSQARTGGYEQYF
TRBV4-3	TRBD2	TRBJ2-7	.	TGCGCCAGCAGCCAAGATGTGACTAGCTTCGAGCAGTACTTC	CASSQDVTSFEQYF
TRBV10-3	.	TRBJ2-1	.	TGTGCCATCAGTGTCAGGGGTGAGCAGTTCTTC	CAISVRGEQFF
TRBV28	TRBD2	TRBJ2-3	.	TGTGCCAGCCAGCGGGGGGGCACAGATACGCAGTATTTT	CASQRGGTDTQYF
TRBV6-6	.	TRBJ2-5	.	TGTGCCAGCAGTTCCAATTCTAGGGTGTCGGGGAGCCAGTACTTC	CASSSNSRVSGSQYF
TRBV5-1	TRBD1	TRBJ1-5	.	TGCGCCAGCAGCTTAGGGACAGGAGACCAGCCCCAGCATTTT	CASSLGTGDQPQHF
TRBV9	TRBD1	TRBJ1-2	.	TGTGCCAGCAGCGTATCGACAGGGGGCGGCGGCTACACCTTC	CASSVSTGGGGYTF
TRBV19	.	TRBJ1-1	.	TGTGCCAGTAGCAATTTATACAGGGTAGGGAGCACTGAAGCTTTCTTT	CASSNLYRVGSTEAFF
TRBV7-9	TRBD2	TRBJ2-5	.	TGTGCCAGCAGCTCCACTAGCGGGAGGGCAAGGGAGACCCAGTACTTC	CASSSTSGRARETQYF
TRBV27	.	TRBJ2-5	.	TGTGCCAGCAGTTTGCCGGGGCTGGGGACCCAGTACTTC	CASSLPGLGTQYF
TRBV27	TRBD1	TRBJ1-5	.	TGTGCCAGCAGCCCGACAGGGATTGGGTTGGCGACCCAGCATTTT	CASSPTGIGLATQHF
TRBV28	.	TRBJ2-7	.	TGTGCCAGCAGCACTTTAAGGCAAAGCTCGCTCGACACCCACGAGCAGTACTTC	CASSTLRQSSLDTHEQYF
TRBV5-1	.	TRBJ2-5	.	TGCGCCAGCGCCCTGGAGCCGGCAGGTCAAGAGACCCAGTACTTC	CASALEPAGQETQYF
TRBV15	.	TRBJ1-1	few	TGTGCCACCAGCAGCCCCTCAGCGGGAGAAATCCATAACACTGAAGCTTTCTTT	CATSSPSAGEIHNTEAFF
TRBV7-6	TRBD2	TRBJ2-1	.	TGTGCCAGCACCGGGGGGGGCCTCTACAATGAGCAGTTCTTC	CASTGGGLYNEQFF
TRBV2	.	TRBJ1-3	.	TGTGCCAGCAGTGCCCCCGGGAGCACCATATATTTT	CASSAPGSTIYF